Each of the 4 T cell receptor beta chains below was sequenced from the same sample in a study of T cells in Graves' hyperthyroidism and ophthalmopathy. From RNA transcripts, TCR beta CDR3 regions were amplified. First-round RT-PCR with HTBI primers amplified the TCR CDR3 region. Each CDR3 protein gets one entry after TCRdb re-called the multiplex PCR reads with MiXCR. The data contain about 530,000 distinct CDR3 sequences, approximately 17% of them singletons. Sequences were obtained from blood. These receptors came from a young woman with Graves' ophthalmopathy.

The chain links TRBV28 to TRBJ2-7; perhaps TRBD2 as D (6 bases). The CDR3 length is 15 residues. Germline CDR1 reads MDHEN; CDR2 reads SYDVKM. Trimming removed 5 bases from V and 7 bases from J, with 21 bases in between. As DNA, the CDR3 is TGTGCCAGCAGTCTACGGGGCCACCTTCTAGCGGAGCAGTACTTC. It specifies CASSLRGHLLAEQYF.

This clonotype was detected ten times or more. The chain carries TRBV30 and TRBJ1-2, with unresolved D. Trimming stripped 2 bases from V and 2 bases from J, with 9 bases between. CDR1 and CDR2 from the germline V gene are GTSNPN and SVGIG (reference sequence). There are 13 residues in the CDR3. The chain's CDR3 is CAWSYDKNYGYTF. CDR3 coding DNA: TGTGCCTGGAGTTACGACAAGAACTATGGCTACACCTTC.

The gene calls are TRBV11-3 and TRBJ1-1, with D unresolved. Trimming took off 5 bases at V and 4 bases at J, with 17 bases between the two ends. Germline V gives CDR1 SGHNT, CDR2 YENEEA. The CDR3 contains 15 residues. The CDR3 nucleotides read TGTGCCAGCAGCAAAAGAGGTGGTAGGAGCACTGAAGCTTTCTTT. This codes for CASSKRGGRSTEAFF. Looking up the rest from reference TRBV11-3 and TRBJ1-1 gives the full variable domain: EAGVVQSPRYKIIEKKQPVAFWCNPISGHNTLYWYLQNLGQGPELLIRYENEEAVDDSQLPKDRFSAERLKGVDSTLKIQPAELGDSAVYLCASSKRGGRSTEAFFGQGTRLTVV.

This clonotype has a handful of counts. The V gene is TRBV19, the J gene TRBJ2-3; 10 nucleotides line up with TRBD2. Germline V gives CDR1 LNHDA, CDR2 SQIVND (reference sequence). This CDR3 has 19 amino acids. With 7 bases clipped from V and 0 bases from J, the junction kept 16 bases outside the gene matches. The CDR3 protein is CASTKGFASGGSSTDTQYF. The CDR3 DNA is TGTGCCAGTACTAAGGGTTTCGCTAGCGGGGGTTCTAGCACAGATACGCAGTATTTT.